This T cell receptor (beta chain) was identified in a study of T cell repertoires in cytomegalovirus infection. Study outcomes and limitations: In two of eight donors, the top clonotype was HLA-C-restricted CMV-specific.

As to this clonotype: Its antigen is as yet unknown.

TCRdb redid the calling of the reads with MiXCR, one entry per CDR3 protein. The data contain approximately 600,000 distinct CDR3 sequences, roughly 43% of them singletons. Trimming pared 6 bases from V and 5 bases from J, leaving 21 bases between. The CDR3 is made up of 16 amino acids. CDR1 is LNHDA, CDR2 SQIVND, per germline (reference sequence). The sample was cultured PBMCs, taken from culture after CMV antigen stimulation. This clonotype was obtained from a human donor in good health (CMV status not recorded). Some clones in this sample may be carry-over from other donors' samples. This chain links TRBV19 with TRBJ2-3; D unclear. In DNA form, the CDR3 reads TGTGCCAGTAGGGCCCTGAGGACCGACGCCGGAGATACGCAGTATTTT. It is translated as CASRALRTDAGDTQYF.